This T cell receptor beta chain was sequenced during a study of T cells expressing NK-cell markers. Study information: Sorted CD3+CD56+NKG2C+, CD3+CD56+NKG2C- and CD3+CD56-NKG2C+ T-cell subsets were beta-chain profiled.

The CDR3 runs 15 residues. The V gene's germline CDR1 is DFQATT and CDR2 SNEGSKA (reference sequence). TCRdb reprocessed the 5' RACE reads and stores each CDR3 protein as one record, lacking DNA. This sample's table reports hundreds of thousands of distinct CDR3 sequences. This clonotype was obtained from a man younger than 30 in good health. Input material: blood T cells: a sorted CD56 or NKG2C T cell subset, CD4+ or CD8+ T cells, or bulk PBMC T cells (not recorded which). V and J are TRBV20-1 and TRBJ2-2. The CDR3 loop is CSARDGRVQTGELFF.